Each of the 6 T cell receptor beta chains below was sequenced from the same sample in a study of shared clonotypes between healthy human individuals. The protocol was immunoSEQ multiplex PCR, while the TCRdb copy is restricted to in-frame clones and leaves out a portion. The repertoire has about 690,000 clones, 90% of them found once; the top ten carry about a third. The sample taken for sequencing was memory CD8+ T cells from PBMCs. As for subset: CD45RO+ cells pooled with CCR7-negative TemRA cells. These receptors all come from a man aged 18 to 29 in good health. Some clones in this sample may be carry-over from other donors' samples.

This clone was detected only once. The V and J genes are TRBV29-1 and TRBJ2-3; D might be TRBD2 (5 bases). This CDR3 region has 12 residues. CDR1 and CDR2 (germline): SQVTM, ANQGSEA. V was pared by 6 bases and J by 4 bases, with 11 bases between. The CDR3 sequence: CSVQAEADTQYF. The CDR3 region has the DNA TGCAGCGTCCAAGCGGAGGCAGATACGCAGTATTTT.

DNA for the CDR3: TGTGCCAGCAGCTACGGACTAGCGGGAATTACCGGGGAGCTGTTTTTT. Translation gives CASSYGLAGITGELFF. The chain is built from TRBV5-8 and TRBJ2-2; 12 nucleotides match TRBD2. The CDR3 loop spans 16 amino acids. V trimming: 3 bases; J trimming: 5 bases; junction bases outside the gene matches: 5. The germline V gene has CDR1 SGHTS and CDR2 YDEGEE.

The chain has TRBV10-3 and TRBJ1-4; D gene ambiguous. V was cut by 5 bases and J by 8 bases, with 18 bases left in between. The germline CDR1 and CDR2 sequences are ENHRY and SYGVKD. This CDR3 spans 15 amino acids. The CDR3 is CAISPTRRGGEKLFF. CDR3 nucleotides: TGTGCCATCAGTCCTACCCGCCGGGGAGGGGAAAAACTGTTTTTT.

The chain is built from TRBV7-6 and TRBJ2-1; D is ambiguous. The CDR3 covers 12 residues. The germline CDR1 and CDR2 sequences are SGHVS and FNYEAQ. Trimming pared 2 bases from V and 5 bases from J, leaving 4 bases between. CDR3 protein: CASSLINNEQFF. The CDR3 DNA sequence: TGTGCCAGCAGCTTAATAAACAATGAGCAGTTCTTC. Combining the CDR3 with reference TRBV7-6 and TRBJ2-1 gives the whole variable domain GAGVSQSPRYKVTKRGQDVALRCDPISGHVSLYWYRQALGQGPEFLTYFNYEAQQDKSGLPNDRFSAERPEGSISTLTIQRTEQRDSAMYRCASSLINNEQFFGPGTRLTVL.

The rearrangement uses TRBV5-6 and TRBJ1-1; D is ambiguous. The CDR3 totals 14 residues. CDR1 and CDR2 from the germline V gene are SGHDT and YYEEEE. The V end lost 6 bases, the J end lost 4 bases, and 16 bases lay between the germline ends. The CDR3, as DNA: TGTGCCAGCATTTATAGTGTGGTGAGCACTGAAGCTTTCTTT. As protein: CASIYSVVSTEAFF.

This clone was seen repeatedly, ten times or more. Other nucleotide sequences from this sample produce the same CDR3. V is TRBV7-9 and J is TRBJ2-7, with a possible D match to TRBD2 (6 bases). The CDR3 has 12 residues. The V end was cut by 3 bases, the J end by 6 bases, with 9 bases between. The germline V gene has CDR1 SEHNR and CDR2 FQNEAQ (reference sequence). CDR3 loop: CASSFGGGEQYF. Written as DNA, the CDR3 is TGTGCCAGCAGCTTCGGGGGTGGCGAGCAGTACTTC.